This is a list of T cell receptor beta chains from one sample in a study of CD8+CD57+ T cells in acquired aplastic anemia. One entry per CDR3 protein results from TCRdb running MiXCR on the reads. The repertoire holds tens of thousands of distinct CDR3 sequences, with around 50% as singletons. Sequenced sample: sorted CD4+, CD8+, or CD8+CD57+ T cells (not recorded which) from PBMCs. The receptors originated from a human donor in good health, serving as a control. The conserved cysteine and the conserved F or W are not part of the CDR3 here. The order of the fields is V gene, clone size, D gene, CDR3 length, CDR3 protein. D genes are given only for firm matches. Clone size is not always given. Where it is, it says once, few, many or a class for expanded clones.

TRBV12-3/TRBV12-4 once TRBD1 15 ASSPLKETGRPGELF
TRBV25-1 medium-sized . 10 ASKTTTDTQY
TRBV20-1 many . 11 SFTSWGTDTQY
TRBV15 . . 13 ATERPDSARDGYT
TRBV2 . . 13 ASSLLGGTSTEAF
TRBV20-1 . . 12 SSSQGGFVNEQF
TRBV20-1 many TRBD2 18 SAKDGFKGGLAVSSYEQY
TRBV5-1 . . 11 AGSLGGEAGYT
TRBV10-3 few TRBD2 11 AIRREGTGEQY
TRBV19 . . 13 ASSTQGGDNSPLH
TRBV25-1 . TRBD1 11 ASRDRWNSPLH
TRBV11-1 . . 17 ASSFYICSAGQGAYEQY
TRBV3-1 many TRBD1 14 ASSPSGTGGAETQY
TRBV27 many . 13 ASSLKRGMNTEAF
TRBV10-2 . . 13 ASSESTGANYGYT
TRBV2 . . 12 ASSGGVGHYGYT